A selection of T cell receptor beta chains follows, all from one sample in a study of graft-versus-host responses after intestinal transplantation. Only in-frame clones appear in the TCRdb table, and some are missing; sequencing was by immunoSEQ multiplex PCR. The table shows about 88,000 clones, with around 90% occurring only once. Their specific antigens are unknown. The material was unstimulated CD4+ T cells sorted from spleen or lymph node cells, obtained before intestinal transplant. These receptors originate from a human donor who received an intestinal transplant. Each CDR3 is given with its conserved first and last residue. A D gene is named only where the DNA matches it firmly. Clone size is not always given. Where it is, it says once, few, many or a class for expanded clones.

TGTGCCAGCAGTACGGGACTCCTAAACACCGGGGAGCTGTTTTTT,CASSTGLLNTGELFF,NA,TRBV28,TRBJ2-2,NA
TGTGCCAGCAGCGACACTAGCGGGCCCCGCACAGATACGCAGTATTTT,CASSDTSGPRTDTQYF,few,TRBV7-8,TRBJ2-3,TRBD2
TGCGCCAGCAGCTCCCAGGGGTCCGGCACTGAAGCTTTCTTT,CASSSQGSGTEAFF,NA,TRBV5-1,TRBJ1-1,NA
TGCGCCAGCAAGGGAGCGCATGAGCAGTTCTTC,CASKGAHEQFF,NA,TRBV5-1,TRBJ2-1,NA
TGTGCCAGCAGGGAACAGGGGGCCGCCTCCTACGAGCAGTACTTC,CASREQGAASYEQYF,NA,TRBV6-1,TRBJ2-7,TRBD1
TGTGCCAGCAGCTTGCGGCGGGAGTGGACAGATACGCAGTATTTT,CASSLRREWTDTQYF,NA,TRBV5-6,TRBJ2-3,TRBD2
TGTGCCAGCAGCCACAGGGGAATCGGTGAAGCTTTCTTT,CASSHRGIGEAFF,NA,TRBV6-1,TRBJ1-1,TRBD1
TGTGCCAGCAGCTTGAGGACCTACGAGCAGTACTTC,CASSLRTYEQYF,NA,TRBV5-6,TRBJ2-7,NA
TGTGCCAGCAGCGTCGGGACAACGACCTCCTACGAGCAGTACTTC,CASSVGTTTSYEQYF,NA,TRBV9,TRBJ2-7,NA
TGTGCCACCAGCAGAGATCTTGGGGGCGGCCCCTATGGCTACACCTTC,CATSRDLGGGPYGYTF,NA,TRBV15,TRBJ1-2,NA
TGTGCCAGCAGCCAATCCCTACCCAACGAGCAGTACTTC,CASSQSLPNEQYF,NA,TRBV7-2,TRBJ2-7,NA
TGTGCCAGCAGCTTGCTTACTAGCGGGAACGAGCAGTACTTC,CASSLLTSGNEQYF,NA,TRBV7-2,TRBJ2-7,TRBD2
TGTGCCACCAGCAGGGGGCGCACCGGGGAGCTGTTTTTT,CATSRGRTGELFF,NA,TRBV15,TRBJ2-2,NA
TGTGCCAGCAGTATCACCGAGGATACGCAGTATTTT,CASSITEDTQYF,NA,TRBV11-2,TRBJ2-3,NA
TGTGCCAGCACCTCACAGGGACAGGGGGCGAATGAGCAGTACTTC,CASTSQGQGANEQYF,few,TRBV2,TRBJ2-7,TRBD1
TGTGCCAGCCACAGGGGGCGAACTGAAGCTTTCTTT,CASHRGRTEAFF,NA,TRBV6-1,TRBJ1-1,TRBD1
TGTGCCAGCAGCTTCGCCGGGACAGGGGGCGAAGGGGAGCTGTTTTTT,CASSFAGTGGEGELFF,NA,TRBV7-9,TRBJ2-2,TRBD1
TGTGCCAGCAGCTTGGAAAGATACTCTGGGGCCAACGTCCTGACTTTC,CASSLERYSGANVLTF,few,TRBV5-5,TRBJ2-6,NA
TGCGCCAGCAGCTTGGACGGGGGTAACTATGGCTACACCTTC,CASSLDGGNYGYTF,NA,TRBV5-1,TRBJ1-2,NA
TGCAGCGCGCGAGGGGGGCCGGGCACTGAAGCTTTCTTT,CSARGGPGTEAFF,NA,TRBV29-1,TRBJ1-1,NA
TGTGCCAGCAGTTTGGGCGGCCCCAATGACGAGCAGTACTTC,CASSLGGPNDEQYF,once,TRBV28,TRBJ2-7,NA
TGTGCCAGCCGGGGGACTAGCGGGAGTGTCAGGCAGTTCTTC,CASRGTSGSVRQFF,once,TRBV11-1,TRBJ2-1,TRBD2
TGTGCCAGCAGCCGGGACGGATCCTACAATGAGCAGTTCTTC,CASSRDGSYNEQFF,NA,TRBV7-2,TRBJ2-1,NA
TGTGCCAGCAGCCCCCAATTAGTCCGGGACAGAGGTGAAAAACTGTTTTTT,CASSPQLVRDRGEKLFF,few,TRBV7-9,TRBJ1-4,TRBD1
TGTGCCAGTAGCCGAAGGGGGAACACTGAAGCTTTCTTT,CASSRRGNTEAFF,NA,TRBV19,TRBJ1-1,NA
TGTGCCAGCAGTTCTCTGGGCTCTGGAAACACCATATATTTT,CASSSLGSGNTIYF,NA,TRBV27,TRBJ1-3,NA
TGTGCCAGCAGCTTAAGGAGAGCGGCAATTTTCGGGACCCAGTACTTC,CASSLRRAAIFGTQYF,NA,TRBV7-8,TRBJ2-5,NA
TGTGCCAGCAGCCTCGGGGCAGGAACAGATACGCAGTATTTT,CASSLGAGTDTQYF,NA,TRBV7-9,TRBJ2-3,NA
TGCGCCAGCAGCTTGGAGGGGTGGGAAGCTTTCTTT,CASSLEGWEAFF,NA,TRBV5-1,TRBJ1-1,NA
TGCGCCAGCAGCTTGGACAGTTACTACGAGCAGTACTTC,CASSLDSYYEQYF,NA,TRBV5-1,TRBJ2-7,NA
TGTGCCAGCAGTCCCGAGTACGGGTGGGCCTACGAGCAGTACTTC,CASSPEYGWAYEQYF,NA,TRBV9,TRBJ2-7,NA
TGTGCCAGCAGCGTAGTTGCGGGAGTGGGGGAGACCCAGTACTTC,CASSVVAGVGETQYF,few,TRBV9,TRBJ2-5,TRBD2
TGTGCCAGCAGCTTAGGGGGGACGCCCCGTGAAAAACTGTTTTTT,CASSLGGTPREKLFF,NA,TRBV7-6,TRBJ1-4,NA
TGCGCCAGCAGCTTGACAGGGGGGGACTCCTACGAGCAGTACTTC,CASSLTGGDSYEQYF,NA,TRBV5-1,TRBJ2-7,NA
TGCGCCAGCAGCCAAGAGGAGGGTCGGGGCTCGAGCAGGGACGAGCAGTACTTC,CASSQEEGRGSSRDEQYF,NA,TRBV4-1,TRBJ2-7,NA
TGTGCCATCAGTGCCCTGGGGGCCCCGGGTGAAAAACTGTTTTTT,CAISALGAPGEKLFF,NA,TRBV10-3,TRBJ1-4,NA
TGTGCCAGCAGGGCGGGAGTGGAAGAGACCCAGTACTTC,CASRAGVEETQYF,NA,TRBV6-6,TRBJ2-5,TRBD2
TGCAGCGTCGAACGTTGGCCCCCCCGGATCGCCTACGAGCAGTACTTC,CSVERWPPRIAYEQYF,NA,TRBV29-1,TRBJ2-7,NA
TGTGCCAGCCGTTCCGGGACTAGCGGGAACTACGAGCAGTACTTC,CASRSGTSGNYEQYF,NA,TRBV28,TRBJ2-7,TRBD2
TGTGCCAGCTCACGGACCGCTAGGCCCGGCTACACCTTC,CASSRTARPGYTF,NA,TRBV18,TRBJ1-2,NA
TGTGCCAGCAGCCAAGACCCCGGGACAGGGTACAATGAGCAGTTCTTC,CASSQDPGTGYNEQFF,NA,TRBV4-2,TRBJ2-1,TRBD1
TGTGCCAGCAGTGAAGAGGGGGGCTCTGAAGCTTTCTTT,CASSEEGGSEAFF,NA,TRBV6-1,TRBJ1-1,NA
TGTGCCTGGAGGATGACGGGGATAGTTGGCTCACCCCTCCACTTT,CAWRMTGIVGSPLHF,NA,TRBV30,TRBJ1-6,NA
TGTGCCAGCAGCTTACCGGGGAGGACAGATACGCAGTATTTT,CASSLPGRTDTQYF,NA,TRBV7-3,TRBJ2-3,NA
TGTGCCAGCAGTGAACAAGGAGGTGGTCGGGCAGATACGCAGTATTTT,CASSEQGGGRADTQYF,NA,TRBV6-1,TRBJ2-3,NA
TGTGCCAGCTCGCTATCCAGGGATAATGAGCAGTTCTTC,CASSLSRDNEQFF,NA,TRBV18,TRBJ2-1,NA
TGTGCCAGCAGCGTTCCTGAGGCCGGGGAGCTGTTTTTT,CASSVPEAGELFF,NA,TRBV9,TRBJ2-2,NA
TGTGCCTGGAGTCCTGGGGGGCCCTTCGCGGGAAACACCATATATTTT,CAWSPGGPFAGNTIYF,NA,TRBV30,TRBJ1-3,NA
TGTGCCAGCAGTGAATGGCTGGGAGGGAGGACAGATACGCAGTATTTT,CASSEWLGGRTDTQYF,NA,TRBV6-1,TRBJ2-3,TRBD2
TGTGCCAGCAGCTTGGGGACAGGGGAAGGCAATCAGCCCCAGCATTTT,CASSLGTGEGNQPQHF,NA,TRBV5-4,TRBJ1-5,TRBD1
TGTGCCAGCAGCTTAAAGAGCTCTGGAAACACCATATATTTT,CASSLKSSGNTIYF,NA,TRBV11-2,TRBJ1-3,NA
TGTGCCAGCGGCGGACAGTCCTACGAGCAGTACTTC,CASGGQSYEQYF,NA,TRBV6-5,TRBJ2-7,NA
TGTGCCAGCAGCCGCAGGGTTGGATTTGCAGATACGCAGTATTTT,CASSRRVGFADTQYF,NA,TRBV7-8,TRBJ2-3,NA